These 19 T cell receptor beta chains came from one sample sequenced in a study of neurological immune-mediated disorders (dated by TCRdb to between 2018 and 2021). The receptor library was made with 5' RACE. The reads were generated on an Illumina HiSeq 2500. The raw public reads went through TCRdb reprocessing: fastp at Q25, MiXCR clone calling, in-frame beta chains kept. One record per CDR3 amino acid sequence lists the most common genes and DNA. The sample table shows tens of thousands of distinct CDR3 sequences, and 15% to 20% are seen once. The ten top clones hold less than 20% of the sample. The sample comprised PBMCs. The source is a woman aged 40-49 years in good health.

The genes are TRBV7-9 and TRBJ2-7, with D perhaps TRBD1 (5 bases). The V gene lost 5 bases and the J gene lost 4 bases, with 12 bases spanning the gap. The CDR3 is 13 residues long. The germline CDR1 and CDR2 sequences are SEHNR and FQNEAQ (reference sequence). CDR3 DNA: TGTGCCAGCAGCCAGGGCCCTCAGTACGAGCAGTACTTC. Protein: CASSQGPQYEQYF.

Ten or more counts support this clonotype. This chain joins TRBV20-1 and TRBJ1-1; D not certain. The CDR3 extends over 16 amino acids. The V and J ends lost 0 bases and 3 bases respectively, with 17 bases between them. Germline assignment: CDR1 DFQATT and CDR2 SNEGSKA (reference sequence). CDR3 sequence (DNA): TGCAGTGCTAGAGATGGGAAGCATCAGACCTACACTGAAGCTTTCTTT. Translation gives CSARDGKHQTYTEAFF.

At least ten counts were recorded for this clonotype. This chain joins TRBV28 and TRBJ1-2, with TRBD1 matching 7 bases. Germline CDR1 is MDHEN and CDR2 is SYDVKM. The CDR3 consists of 13 residues. V shed 5 bases and J 4 bases; nucleotides not matched to a gene: 4. In nucleotides, the CDR3 is TGTGCCAGCAGTCCTACAGGGGTCTATGGCTACACCTTC. Protein: CASSPTGVYGYTF.

This clonotype was seen ten or more times. This chain links TRBV20-1 with TRBJ1-2; D gene uncertain. V dropped 4 bases and J dropped 2 bases, with 14 bases sitting between them. This CDR3 contains 14 residues. Germline CDR1 and CDR2: DFQATT and SNEGSKA (reference sequence). The CDR3 protein is CSATSNPRNYGYTF. The DNA for the CDR3 is TGCAGTGCTACCTCAAATCCGAGGAACTATGGCTACACCTTC.

At least ten counts were recorded for this clonotype. The chain uses TRBV14 and TRBJ1-1; 8 bases line up with TRBD1. This CDR3 has 13 residues. Germline values: CDR1 SGHDN, CDR2 FVKESK. The V segment lost 0 bases and the J segment 7 bases; nucleotides outside the gene matches: 1. For the CDR3, the DNA is TGTGCCAGCAGCCAAGATACAGGGGGTGAAGCTTTCTTT. This codes for CASSQDTGGEAFF.

The chain combines TRBV3-1 with TRBJ2-3; 10 nucleotides line up with TRBD2. V lost 0 bases to trimming and J lost 5 bases; unmatched junction nucleotides: 5. Germline-derived CDR1 and CDR2 are LGHDT and YNNKEL (reference sequence). The CDR3 runs to 16 residues. The CDR3 reads CASSQDEVAGGDTQYF. DNA for the CDR3: TGTGCCAGCAGCCAAGATGAGGTAGCGGGGGGAGATACGCAGTATTTT.

Turning to this clonotype: This may be a read error, as it is one base from a much larger clone. V usage is TRBV20-1 and J usage is TRBJ2-1; D may be TRBD1 (6 bases). Trimming stripped 4 bases from V and 7 bases from J, with 11 bases between. The CDR3 has 12 residues. CDR1 DFQATT and CDR2 SNEGSKA come from the germline V gene (reference sequence). The CDR3 loop is CSANGGTNEQFF. CDR3 DNA sequence: TGCAGTGCTAATGGGGGCACGAATGAGCAGTTCTTC.

This clonotype has at least ten counts. This sequence joins TRBV28 and TRBJ2-5, with 7 bases identical to TRBD1. Unmatched junction bases numbered 9, after V lost 6 bases and J lost 5 bases. The CDR3 loop spans 14 amino acids. Per the germline V gene, CDR1 is MDHEN and CDR2 is SYDVKM. In nucleotides, the CDR3 is TGTGCCAGCAGAGTCCCAGGGGGATCGGAGACCCAGTACTTC. Translating gives CASRVPGGSETQYF.

This clonotype was detected many times. The chain carries TRBV20-1 and TRBJ2-3, with 9 bases fitting TRBD2. CDR1 DFQATT and CDR2 SNEGSKA come from the germline V gene (reference sequence). Trimming cost V 6 bases and J 5 bases; bases outside gene matches: 6. The length of the CDR3 is 13 residues. The CDR3 spells CSAPGLALDTQYF. DNA for the CDR3: TGCAGTGCCCCGGGACTAGCTTTAGATACGCAGTATTTT.

Many counts were recorded for this clonotype. The V gene is TRBV29-1, the J gene TRBJ1-5, with 9 bases aligning to TRBD1. V dropped 7 bases and J dropped 7; count of bases not matched to a gene: 8. This CDR3 contains 13 residues. Germline V lookup: CDR1 SQVTM, CDR2 ANQGSEA. The CDR3 coding sequence is TGCAGCGCCGGGACAGGGCTAGGCCAGCCCCAGCATTTT. The encoded protein is CSAGTGLGQPQHF.

At least ten counts were recorded for this clonotype. V and J are TRBV6-6 and TRBJ2-3, with TRBD2 as a possible D gene (5 bases). Germline V gives CDR1 MNHNY, CDR2 SVGAGI (reference sequence). This CDR3 region has 15 residues. The ends were cut back, 0 bases at V and 4 bases at J, with 11 bases in the middle. CDR3 nucleotides: TGTGCCAGCAGTTACTCGTCCGGGGTAGCAGATACGCAGTATTTT. Translated, it gives CASSYSSGVADTQYF.

This clonotype occurred many times. This chain uses TRBV7-2 with TRBJ2-3, with D tentatively TRBD2 (6 bases). CDR3 length: 15 residues. V lost 2 bases, J lost 1 base, and 10 bases lay in between. Germline-derived CDR1 and CDR2 are SGHTA and FQGNSA. The CDR3 region has the DNA TGTGCCAGCAGCTTACGGCGGGGAGGCACAGATACGCAGTATTTT. Translated: CASSLRRGGTDTQYF.

This clonotype showed up many times. The J gene is TRBJ2-3, the V gene TRBV7-3, with 8 positions matching TRBD2. In germline, CDR1 is SGHTA, CDR2 FQGTGA. The CDR3 sequence is 17 residues long. Trimming removed 1 base from V and 4 bases from J; junction bases left unmatched: 10. This CDR3 reads CASSLNLRLASPDTQYF. As DNA, the CDR3 is TGTGCCAGCAGCTTAAACCTGAGACTAGCGAGCCCAGATACGCAGTATTTT.

This clonotype was observed many times. The chain is built from TRBV20-1 and TRBJ1-2; the D gene is possibly TRBD1 (5 bases). The CDR3 covers 13 residues. V was clipped by 5 bases and J by 3 bases, with 13 bases between them. Per the germline V gene, CDR1 is DFQATT and CDR2 is SNEGSKA (reference sequence). The DNA for the CDR3 is TGCAGTGCTGGAGGCCCGGGGGACTATGGCTACACCTTC. It encodes CSAGGPGDYGYTF.

This clonotype was seen a handful of times. The genes are TRBV7-2 and TRBJ2-5; D remains unclear. The CDR3 covers 13 residues. Per the germline V gene, CDR1 is SGHTA and CDR2 is FQGNSA. V was clipped by 5 bases and J by 5 bases, with 12 bases between them. The CDR3 DNA reads as TGTGCCAGCAGCCCCGGCCTAACGGAGACCCAGTACTTC. Amino acid sequence: CASSPGLTETQYF.

The CDR3 DNA follows: TGCAGTGCTAGCAGGGAGGTCAATCAGCCCCAGCATTTT. Its protein is CSASREVNQPQHF. This chain links TRBV20-1 with TRBJ1-5, with D perhaps matching TRBD1 (5 bases). The CDR3 covers 13 residues. The germline V gene encodes CDR1 DFQATT and CDR2 SNEGSKA (reference sequence). V was trimmed by 3 bases and J by 3 bases, leaving 9 bases between them.

This clonotype has a count of ten or more. The chain links TRBV6-5 to TRBJ2-2; 8 bases match TRBD1. This CDR3 is 16 amino acids long. The germline V gene has CDR1 MNHEY and CDR2 SVGAGI. The junction had 9 bases not matched to a gene; V was cut back by 2 bases and J by 7 bases. The CDR3 DNA reads TGTGCCAGCAGTTACGTCCAGGGGGCTAAGGTCGGGGAGCTGTTTTTT. This codes for CASSYVQGAKVGELFF.

In its sample, this clonotype ranks as medium-sized (0.01 to 0.1%). The chain links TRBV5-1 to TRBJ2-1; 11 bases align to TRBD2. V shed 0 bases, J shed 8 bases, and the junction held 4 bases outside the gene matches. This CDR3 has 15 residues. The germline V gene encodes CDR1 SGHRS and CDR2 YFSETQ. Here the CDR3 reads CASSLEGTSGDEQFF. The DNA of the CDR3 is TGCGCCAGCAGCTTGGAGGGGACTAGCGGCGATGAGCAGTTCTTC.

This clonotype was observed many times. The rearrangement joins TRBV7-8 to TRBJ1-2; possible D gene TRBD1, 6 bases. V shed 5 bases and J shed 8 bases, with 21 bases lying between them. CDR1 and CDR2 (germline): SGHVS, FQNEAQ. This CDR3 has 15 amino acids. CDR3 nucleotide sequence: TGTGCCAGCAGCACCTACGGGGGCCACCCTAGGGGCTACACCTTC. It yields the protein CASSTYGGHPRGYTF.